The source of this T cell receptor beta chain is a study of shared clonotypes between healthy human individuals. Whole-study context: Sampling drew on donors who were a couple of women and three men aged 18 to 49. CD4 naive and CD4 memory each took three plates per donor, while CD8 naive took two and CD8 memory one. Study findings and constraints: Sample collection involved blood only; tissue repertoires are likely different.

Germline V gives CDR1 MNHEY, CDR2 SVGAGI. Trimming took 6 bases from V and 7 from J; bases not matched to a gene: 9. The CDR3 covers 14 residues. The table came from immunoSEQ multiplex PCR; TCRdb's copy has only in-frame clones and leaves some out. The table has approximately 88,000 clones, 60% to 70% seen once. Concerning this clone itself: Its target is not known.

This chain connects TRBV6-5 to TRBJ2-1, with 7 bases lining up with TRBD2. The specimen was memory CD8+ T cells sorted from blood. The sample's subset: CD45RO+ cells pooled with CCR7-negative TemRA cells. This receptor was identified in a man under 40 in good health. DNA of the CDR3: TGTGCCAGCAGCCCCGGGCGGGAGTGGAATGAGCAGTTCTTC. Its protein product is CASSPGREWNEQFF.